What follows are 32 T cell receptor beta chains derived from one specimen sequenced in a study of shared clonotypes between healthy human individuals. Generated by immunoSEQ multiplex PCR, the TCRdb table keeps only in-frame clones and is missing some. The data hold 2 million to 3 million clones, with under 95% observed a single time. Sequencing used naive CD4+ T cells from PBMCs. Subset in this sample: CD45RA+ positively selected. The source is a man aged 18 to 30 in good health. Some clones in this sample may be carry-over from other donors' samples.

V gene TRBV10-1 combines with J gene TRBJ1-1, with TRBD1 matching over 8 bases. V trimming: 4 bases; J trimming: 3 bases; junction bases outside the gene matches: 4. There are 14 residues in the CDR3. From germline, CDR1 is WNHNN and CDR2 SYGVQD (reference sequence). The CDR3 nucleotides are TGCGCCAGCAGTGGGACAGGGAGGGACACTGAAGCTTTCTTT. Protein product: CASSGTGRDTEAFF.

The genes are TRBV4-1 and TRBJ2-7; possibly TRBD1 for D (6 bases). Germline CDR1 and CDR2: MGHRA and YSYEKL. CDR3 length: 14 amino acids. Trimming removed 0 bases at V and 5 bases at J, with 11 bases between. CDR3 residues: CASSQDVRTDEQYF. In DNA, the CDR3 is TGCGCCAGCAGCCAAGATGTTCGGACAGACGAGCAGTACTTC.

The chain combines TRBV11-2 with TRBJ2-7; 10 bases line up with TRBD2. This CDR3 has 15 residues. Trimming cost V 5 bases and J 7 bases; bases outside gene matches: 11. Per germline, CDR1 SGHAT and CDR2 FQNNGV. CDR3 bases: TGTGCCAGCAGCCTGACTAGCGGGTCTGCCTGGGAGCAGTACTTC. It specifies CASSLTSGSAWEQYF.

The V and J genes are TRBV27 and TRBJ1-5, with 7 nucleotides matching TRBD1. Germline V gene sequence: CDR1 MNHEY, CDR2 SMNVEV (reference sequence). Losses at the gene ends were 6 bases for V and 5 bases for J; bases not matched to a gene: 13. The CDR3 totals 16 residues. Here the CDR3 DNA reads TGTGCCAGCAGGACTGTAGGGGGCCGTAGGGATCAGCCCCAGCATTTT. This gives the protein CASRTVGGRRDQPQHF.

V gene TRBV5-4 combines with J gene TRBJ1-2; 8 bases agree with TRBD1. The junction had 1 base not matched to a gene; V was cut back by 3 bases and J by 3 bases. Germline V gene data show CDR1 as SGHNT and CDR2 as YYREEE (reference sequence). This CDR3 is 13 amino acids long. The CDR3 sequence: CASSSQGDYGYTF. The CDR3 DNA sequence: TGTGCCAGCAGCTCACAGGGGGACTATGGCTACACCTTC. Full variable domain (outside the CDR3, taken from reference TRBV5-4 and TRBJ1-2): ETGVTQSPTHLIKTRGQQVTLRCSSQSGHNTVSWYQQALGQGPQFIFQYYREEENGRGNFPPRFSGLQFPNYSSELNVNALELDDSALYLCASSSQGDYGYTFGSGTRLTVV.

The table lists this clone with a count of one. The V gene is TRBV28, the J gene TRBJ2-4; D is unresolved. V shed 11 bases and J shed 0 bases, with 20 bases lying between them. CDR1 is MDHEN and CDR2 is SYDVKM in the germline V gene. CDR3 length: 16 amino acids. CDR3 nucleotides: TGTGCCGCCGGACCAGCAGTTCGGCTAGCCAAAAACATTCAGTACTTC. Translating it yields CAAGPAVRLAKNIQYF.

V usage is TRBV4-2 and J usage is TRBJ2-1; tentative D call: TRBD2 (6 bases). This CDR3 spans 16 amino acids. V was trimmed by 4 bases and J by 6 bases, leaving 19 bases between them. Germline-derived CDR1 and CDR2 are LGHNA and YNFKEQ. DNA of the CDR3: TGTGCCAGCAGCCCGCGACAACCCGGGGGAGTCAATGAGCAGTTCTTC. It yields the protein CASSPRQPGGVNEQFF.

The CDR3 coding sequence is TGTGCCAGTAGTACCCGAACTAGAGGGGTCCAAGAGACCCAGTACTTC. Residues: CASSTRTRGVQETQYF. The rearrangement links TRBV19 to TRBJ2-5; D may correspond to TRBD1 or TRBD2 (5 bases each). The CDR3 is 16 residues long. Germline V CDR1 and CDR2: LNHDA, SQIVND (reference sequence). V dropped 4 bases and J dropped 1 base, with 16 bases sitting between them.

The chain combines TRBV6-1 with TRBJ2-1; TRBD2 aligns across 7 bases. The CDR3 length is 15 residues. Germline V lookup: CDR1 MNHNS, CDR2 SASEGT. Trimming removed 2 bases from V and 6 bases from J; junction bases left unmatched: 7. In DNA form, the CDR3 reads TGTGCCAGCAGTGAACCGGCGGGAGCGTTCAATGAGCAGTTCTTC. Translated, it gives CASSEPAGAFNEQFF.

The genes are TRBV28 and TRBJ2-1, with D perhaps TRBD1 or TRBD2 (5 bases each). Per germline, CDR1 MDHEN and CDR2 SYDVKM. Trimming left V 7 bases short and J 5 bases short, with 15 bases between. The CDR3 length is 14 residues. CDR3 sequence reads: CASTRAGRNNEQFF. CDR3 bases: TGTGCCAGCACGAGGGCAGGGCGGAACAATGAGCAGTTCTTC.

The rearrangement uses TRBV5-1 and TRBJ1-5, with 8 bases fitting TRBD1. J gave up 6 bases and V 0 bases, and 8 bases lay outside the gene matches. The CDR3 consists of 16 residues. Germline V CDR1 and CDR2: SGHRS, YFSETQ. The CDR3 nucleotides are TGCGCCAGCAGCTTGGAGGGACAGGAGGTGGGTCAGCCCCAGCATTTT. It encodes CASSLEGQEVGQPQHF.

V and J are TRBV28 and TRBJ2-1; TRBD2 agrees at 12 bases. This CDR3 has 15 residues. With V trimmed by 7 bases and J by 8 bases, 9 bases remained unmatched. Germline-derived CDR1 and CDR2 are MDHEN and SYDVKM. The CDR3: CASTAGGLAGYEQFF. The CDR3 DNA reads TGTGCCAGCACGGCAGGGGGACTAGCGGGCTATGAGCAGTTCTTC. The full variable domain, its missing parts supplied by reference TRBV28 and TRBJ2-1, is DVKVTQSSRYLVKRTGEKVFLECVQDMDHENMFWYRQDPGLGLRLIYFSYDVKMKEKGDIPEGYSVSREKKERFSLILESASTNQTSMYLCASTAGGLAGYEQFFGPGTRLTVL.

V is TRBV6-6 and J is TRBJ1-5; the D gene is possibly TRBD1 (6 bases). CDR3 length: 14 residues. Per germline, CDR1 MNHNY and CDR2 SVGAGI (reference sequence). Trimming stripped 8 bases from V and 1 base from J, with 12 bases between. CDR3 sequence (DNA): TGTGCCAGCCGATACAGGGAAAGCAATCAGCCCCAGCATTTT. This translates into CASRYRESNQPQHF.

The chain carries TRBV2 and TRBJ2-2; D is undetermined. CDR3 length: 13 amino acids. The V and J ends lost 7 bases and 4 bases respectively, with 10 bases between them. Germline V gene lookup returns CDR1 SNHLY and CDR2 FYNNEI. Here the CDR3 reads CASTAVVTGELFF. The CDR3 DNA reads as TGTGCCAGCACCGCGGTGGTCACCGGGGAGCTGTTTTTT. The full variable domain, in which reference TRBV2 and TRBJ2-2 provide the parts outside the CDR3, is EPEVTQTPSHQVTQMGQEVILRCVPISNHLYFYWYRQILGQKVEFLVSFYNNEISEKSEIFDDQFSVERPDGSNFTLKIRSTKLEDSAMYFCASTAVVTGELFFGEGSRLTVL.

The count of this clone is one. The chain couples TRBV7-9 to TRBJ2-7; TRBD1 aligns across 11 bases. With V trimmed by 6 bases and J by 2 bases, 9 bases remained unmatched. CDR1 is SEHNR, CDR2 FQNEAQ, per germline (reference sequence). The CDR3 totals 16 residues. The CDR3 loop reads CASSFSPGQGAYEQYF. CDR3 nucleotide sequence: TGTGCCAGCAGTTTCAGTCCGGGACAGGGGGCCTACGAGCAGTACTTC.

CDR3 region: CASSLANPYAAGANVLTF. Written as DNA, the CDR3 is TGTGCCAGCAGCTTAGCGAACCCGTACGCTGCTGGGGCCAACGTCCTGACTTTC. This chain connects TRBV7-3 to TRBJ2-6, with D unresolved. In germline, CDR1 is SGHTA, CDR2 FQGTGA. V was shortened by 2 bases and J by 2 bases, with 16 bases between the two germline ends. The CDR3 loop spans 18 amino acids.

This chain links TRBV29-1 with TRBJ2-5; D remains ambiguous. The V gene lost 4 bases and the J gene lost 0 bases, with 9 bases spanning the gap. The CDR3 contains 13 residues. Germline V CDR1 and CDR2: SQVTM, ANQGSEA. DNA of the CDR3: TGCAGCGTTGTATCCCGGTACCAAGAGACCCAGTACTTC. Its translation: CSVVSRYQETQYF.

This clone showed up just once. V and J are TRBV7-3 and TRBJ2-3; D unclear. The germline V gene has CDR1 SGHTA and CDR2 FQGTGA. CDR3 length: 14 residues. V gave up 4 bases and J gave up 3 bases, with 11 bases separating them. CDR3 loop: CASSYQVATDTQYF. The CDR3 DNA reads as TGTGCCAGCAGCTACCAAGTGGCGACAGATACGCAGTATTTT.

This clone came up once. This chain links TRBV27 with TRBJ1-2; 9 bases are a match to TRBD1. CDR1 and CDR2 (germline): MNHEY, SMNVEV (reference sequence). V lost 4 bases, J lost 9 bases, and 9 bases stayed unmatched. The CDR3 is 14 residues long. The CDR3 DNA follows: TGTGCCAGCAGTTCCTCGGGACAGGGAAAAAGCTACACCTTC. Translating it yields CASSSSGQGKSYTF.

The chain links TRBV28 to TRBJ2-1; a possible D gene is TRBD1 (6 bases). V lost 7 bases and J 4 bases, leaving 11 bases between the germline ends. The CDR3 loop spans 13 amino acids. Germline values: CDR1 MDHEN, CDR2 SYDVKM. The CDR3 bases are TGTGCCAGCAAGGACAGTCAGTACAATGAGCAGTTCTTC. It encodes CASKDSQYNEQFF.

The CDR3 is CASSQDEPNYGYTF. The CDR3 region has the DNA TGCGCCAGCAGCCAAGATGAGCCTAACTATGGCTACACCTTC. V and J are TRBV4-1 and TRBJ1-2, with D hard to call. Germline assignment: CDR1 MGHRA and CDR2 YSYEKL. The V and J ends lost 0 bases and 0 bases respectively, with 5 bases between them. The CDR3 totals 14 residues.

This clone occurred once. The rearrangement uses TRBV28 and TRBJ2-3; 8 bases map to TRBD1. Germline values: CDR1 MDHEN, CDR2 SYDVKM. This CDR3 contains 17 residues. The ends lost 3 bases at V and 0 bases at J; junction bases unmatched: 8. The CDR3 here is CASSFRTGSRSTDTQYF. As DNA, the CDR3 is TGTGCCAGCAGTTTCCGGACAGGGTCCCGTAGCACAGATACGCAGTATTTT.

This chain links TRBV6-5 with TRBJ2-5; D unclear. The CDR3 is 13 amino acids. The V gene's germline CDR1 is MNHEY and CDR2 SVGAGI. V lost 2 bases, J lost 5 bases, and 9 bases lay in between. The CDR3 DNA follows: TGTGCCAGCAGTTACGTAGTGGGGGAGACCCAGTACTTC. This sequence encodes CASSYVVGETQYF.

The chain carries TRBV2 and TRBJ1-1; TRBD1 agrees at 8 bases. Per germline, CDR1 SNHLY and CDR2 FYNNEI. V dropped 2 bases and J dropped 7; count of bases not matched to a gene: 6. The CDR3 has 14 residues. CDR3: CASSENPTGVEAFF. The CDR3, as DNA: TGTGCCAGCAGTGAAAACCCGACAGGGGTTGAAGCTTTCTTT.

This rearrangement joins TRBV5-1 to TRBJ1-2, with D tentatively TRBD1 (5 bases). The CDR3 has 14 residues. Looked up from germline, CDR1 is SGHRS and CDR2 is YFSETQ. V lost 4 bases to trimming and J lost 7 bases, with 17 bases between them. The CDR3: CASSRGSGEPGYTF. The DNA for the CDR3 is TGCGCCAGCAGCAGGGGATCGGGGGAACCTGGCTACACCTTC. Full variable domain (outside the CDR3, taken from reference TRBV5-1 and TRBJ1-2): KAGVTQTPRYLIKTRGQQVTLSCSPISGHRSVSWYQQTPGQGLQFLFEYFSETQRNKGNFPGRFSGRQFSNSRSEMNVSTLELGDSALYLCASSRGSGEPGYTFGSGTRLTVV.

About this clone itself: One end of the junction is discordant with germline, which a read error may explain. This chain joins TRBV11-1 and TRBJ2-7, with D possibly called TRBD1 or TRBD2 (5 bases each). CDR3 size: 12 residues. Germline CDR1 reads SGHAT; CDR2 reads FQDESV (reference sequence). CDR3 nucleotides: TGTGCCAGCAGCCCCTTCGACCCGGGACCCCACTTC. Translated: CASSPFDPGPHF.

This clone was seen once. V usage is TRBV6-5 and J usage is TRBJ2-2; D might be TRBD1 (5 bases). The germline V gene has CDR1 MNHEY and CDR2 SVGAGI. CDR3 length: 16 amino acids. V lost 4 bases, J lost 7 bases, and 19 bases lay in between. CDR3 sequence: CASSLLGAQDLGELFF. The CDR3 DNA is TGTGCCAGCAGTTTACTTGGGGCCCAGGATCTCGGGGAGCTGTTTTTT.

The DNA of the CDR3 is TGTGCCAGCTCACAAGGGACAGGAGAGTACGAGCAGTACTTC. It specifies CASSQGTGEYEQYF. The chain joins TRBV18 to TRBJ2-7; 8 bases line up with TRBD1. V was clipped by 4 bases and J by 4 bases; unmatched bases: 6. Germline V gene data show CDR1 as KGHSH and CDR2 as LQKENI. CDR3 length: 14 residues.

The chain uses TRBV28 and TRBJ2-7; 10 nucleotides agree with TRBD1. V was pared by 8 bases and J by 4 bases, with 11 bases of the junction left unmatched. This CDR3 region has 15 residues. Germline lookup yields CDR1 MDHEN and CDR2 SYDVKM. The CDR3 protein is CASRLKRDRGYEQYF. The DNA for the CDR3 is TGTGCCAGCCGTCTTAAGAGGGACAGGGGTTACGAGCAGTACTTC.

This chain connects TRBV5-1 to TRBJ2-1; 7 bases fit TRBD2. The germline V gene has CDR1 SGHRS and CDR2 YFSETQ. V gave up 2 bases and J gave up 5 bases; unmatched junction bases: 4. The CDR3 runs 14 residues. CDR3 residues: CASSFASGDNEQFF. As DNA, the CDR3 is TGCGCCAGCAGCTTTGCTAGCGGAGACAATGAGCAGTTCTTC.

This chain links TRBV6-5 with TRBJ2-5; the D gene is possibly TRBD2 (5 bases). The CDR3 has 13 amino acids. V was clipped by 4 bases and J by 4 bases, with 10 bases between them. Germline loops: CDR1 MNHEY, CDR2 SVGAGI. The CDR3 sequence: CASSLGGPETQYF. The CDR3 region has the DNA TGTGCCAGCAGTTTAGGCGGGCCAGAGACCCAGTACTTC.

The genes are TRBV20-1 and TRBJ1-2; no firm D call. V was trimmed by 5 bases and J by 3 bases, leaving 7 bases between them. The germline gives CDR1 DFQATT, CDR2 SNEGSKA (reference sequence). The CDR3 is made up of 11 amino acids. The CDR3 is CSADPDYGYTF. The CDR3 DNA reads TGCAGTGCTGACCCAGACTATGGCTACACCTTC.